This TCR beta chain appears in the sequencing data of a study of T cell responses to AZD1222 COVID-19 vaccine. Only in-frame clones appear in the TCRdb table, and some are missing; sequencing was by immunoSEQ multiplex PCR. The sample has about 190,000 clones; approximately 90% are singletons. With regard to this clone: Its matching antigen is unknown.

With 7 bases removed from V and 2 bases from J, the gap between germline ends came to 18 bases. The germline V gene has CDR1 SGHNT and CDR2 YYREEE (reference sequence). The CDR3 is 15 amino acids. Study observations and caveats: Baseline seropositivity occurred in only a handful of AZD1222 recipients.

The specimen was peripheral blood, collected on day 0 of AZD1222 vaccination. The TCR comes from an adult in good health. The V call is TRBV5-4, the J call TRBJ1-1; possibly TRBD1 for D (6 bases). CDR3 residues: CASQSGALRNTEAFF. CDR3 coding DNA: TGTGCCAGCCAGTCAGGGGCACTCCGAAACACTGAAGCTTTCTTT.